This section outlines one TCR beta chain sequence together with its context. This entry comes from a study of blood T cell repertoires in COVID-19. The overall study: Specimens from acute and convalescent COVID-19 originated in the United States, Italy and Spain. In each case, the material was cDNA or gDNA derived from T cells, B-cell-depleted T cells, or PBMCs.

TCRdb's copy holds only in-frame clones and misses some; the assay was immunoSEQ multiplex PCR. The sample shows tens of thousands of clones, about four fifths of them seen only once. Recruited during active infection, patients (from Seattle) were subsequently followed longitudinally. The trim removed 8 bases at V and 5 bases at J, leaving 7 bases unmatched. The germline V gene encodes CDR1 SNHLY and CDR2 FYNNEI. The CDR3 consists of 14 residues. The receptor was derived from a man older than 75 with COVID-19, enrolled during active disease. Material for sequencing was peripheral blood. The chain has TRBV2 and TRBJ2-5; 11 nucleotides align to TRBD2. For the CDR3, the DNA is TGTGCCAGCCTTGGGACTAGCGGAAGGGAGACCCAGTACTTC. Its protein product is CASLGTSGRETQYF.